A single sample is the source of the 5 T cell receptor beta chains below, sequenced in a study of high-grade serous ovarian cancer treatment subgroups (dated by TCRdb to the early 2020s). The tumor samples were collected prior to definitive surgery or chemotherapy. The method was the immunoSEQ multiplex PCR assay. The source is immuneACCESS, and TCRdb retained only in-frame sequences with V and J called. Part of the clones is not carried over; for the studies checked, unresolved V genes explain less than half of this, and the remainder is unexplained. This sample gives about 2,000 clones in total; about 80% of them show up just once. The ten biggest clones cover approximately 8.9% of the sample. The sample taken for sequencing was tumor tissue. These receptors were taken from a human donor with high-grade serous ovarian cancer.

J is TRBJ1-1 and V is TRBV29-1, with D perhaps matching TRBD1 (5 bases). Germline CDR1 is SQVTM and CDR2 is ANQGSEA. The CDR3 has 12 residues. Between the trimmed V and J ends, which lost 6 bases and 7 bases, there was a span of 15 bases. In nucleotides, the CDR3 is TGCAGCGTCGCGGGGGGAGTAGGTGAAGCTTTCTTT. It encodes CSVAGGVGEAFF.

The rearrangement uses TRBV5-5 and TRBJ1-4; 9 bases agree with TRBD1. This CDR3 spans 16 amino acids. CDR1 is SGHKS and CDR2 is YYEKEE in the germline V gene (reference sequence). V lost 4 bases to trimming and J lost 8 bases; unmatched junction nucleotides: 12. The CDR3 region is CASSLASTGGGEKLFF. The CDR3 DNA reads as TGTGCCAGCAGCCTGGCCTCGACAGGGGGAGGCGAAAAACTGTTTTTT.

CDR3 in DNA: TGCGCCAGCAGCACCCAGGGGGTAGCGGGGGCGTACACCGGGGAGCTGTTTTTT. Protein product: CASSTQGVAGAYTGELFF. This chain joins TRBV5-1 and TRBJ2-2, with 9 positions matching TRBD2. The CDR3 extends over 18 amino acids. CDR1 and CDR2 (germline): SGHRS, YFSETQ. J was trimmed by 3 bases and V by 4 bases; bases with no gene match: 13.

J is TRBJ2-4 and V is TRBV5-1; D gene uncertain. The CDR3 totals 14 residues. Per the germline V gene, CDR1 is SGHRS and CDR2 is YFSETQ. V was clipped by 4 bases and J by 2 bases, with 10 bases between them. The CDR3 loop reads CASSPSVPKNIQYF. The CDR3 DNA follows: TGCGCCAGCAGCCCCTCGGTTCCCAAAAACATTCAGTACTTC.

This rearrangement joins TRBV7-7 to TRBJ2-3; a weak D match, TRBD1 (6 bases). The germline V and J ends were trimmed by 1 base and 4 bases, with 12 bases remaining between them. The CDR3 loop spans 15 amino acids. Germline V gives CDR1 SSHAT, CDR2 FNYEAQ (reference sequence). In DNA form, the CDR3 reads TGTGCCAGCAGCTTAGGTGGGGGCTTAGCAGATACGCAGTATTTT. It encodes CASSLGGGLADTQYF.